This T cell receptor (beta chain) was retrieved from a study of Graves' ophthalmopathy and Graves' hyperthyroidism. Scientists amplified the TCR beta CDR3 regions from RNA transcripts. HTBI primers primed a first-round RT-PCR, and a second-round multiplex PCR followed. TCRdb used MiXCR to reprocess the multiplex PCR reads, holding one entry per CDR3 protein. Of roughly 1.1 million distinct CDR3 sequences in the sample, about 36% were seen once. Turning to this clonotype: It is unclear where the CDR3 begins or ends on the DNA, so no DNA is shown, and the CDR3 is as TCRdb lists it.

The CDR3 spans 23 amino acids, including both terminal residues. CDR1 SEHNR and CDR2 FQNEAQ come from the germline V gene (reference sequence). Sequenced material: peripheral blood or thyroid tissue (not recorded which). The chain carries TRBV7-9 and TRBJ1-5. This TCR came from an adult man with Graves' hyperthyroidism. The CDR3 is CASSQTSVYFCAISESMSLPQHF.